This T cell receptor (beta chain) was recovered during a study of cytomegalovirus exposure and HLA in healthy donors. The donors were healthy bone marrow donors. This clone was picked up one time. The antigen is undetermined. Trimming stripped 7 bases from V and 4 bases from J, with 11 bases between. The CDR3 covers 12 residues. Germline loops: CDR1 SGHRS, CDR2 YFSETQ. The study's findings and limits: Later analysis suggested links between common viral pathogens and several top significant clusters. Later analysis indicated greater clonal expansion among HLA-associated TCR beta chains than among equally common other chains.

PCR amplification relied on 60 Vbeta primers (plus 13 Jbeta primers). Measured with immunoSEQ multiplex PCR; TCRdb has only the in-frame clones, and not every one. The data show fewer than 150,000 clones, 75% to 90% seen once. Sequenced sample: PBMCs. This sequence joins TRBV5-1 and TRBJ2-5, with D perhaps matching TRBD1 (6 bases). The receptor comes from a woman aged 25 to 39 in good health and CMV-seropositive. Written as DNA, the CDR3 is TGCGCCAGCCACCAGGGGCGAGAGACCCAGTACTTC. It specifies CASHQGRETQYF.